Given below is one T cell receptor beta chain in context. The target of this receptor is not known. An end of the junction does not agree with germline; a read error may underlie this. The CDR3, cysteine through phenylalanine, is 16 amino acids long. Here the CDR3 DNA is all that survives: 48 bases in frame from base 1. The data were obtained in a study of tumor and adjacent non-tumor tissue in lung cancer (dated 2018 in TCRdb). For the wider study: By cancer type, the cohort comprised under 15 adenocarcinoma patients, a couple of squamous cell carcinoma patients and 1 small cell lung cancer patient. Among the approximately 15 patients, ages ranged from roughly 31 to 76 years, roughly ten were men and 5 were women, and disease was TNM stage I to III. In total, sequencing yielded 125,075,908 productive TCRbeta reads, which works out to an average of about 4.17 million reads per sample. Using bulk TCRbeta repertoires from around 14 lung cancer patients, the study set lung tumor tissue side by side with matched distant non-tumor lung tissue. Some 30 paired specimens, one tumor and one normal lung sample per patient, were profiled by TCRbeta CDR3 sequencing. The paper as a whole reports these results and caveats: Because peripheral blood was not sequenced, the blood TCRbeta repertoires of the lung cancer patients in the study went unexamined. TCR diversity was significantly higher in younger patients, and higher tumor TCR diversity was associated with shorter overall and disease-free survival. With only roughly 14 patients in the cohort, the authors noted that larger samples and more detailed clinical data are needed. In normal lung, the top 100 clones accounted for a significantly larger cumulative share of the repertoire than in tumor tissue. Tumor tissue showed significantly greater TCR diversity (inverse Simpson) than normal lung tissue (around 450 vs 150, P = 0.0075, Mann-Whitney U test). Neither the sequencing platform nor unique molecular identifiers are mentioned in the methods.

The library was generated by multiplex PCR. Sequenced using an Illumina HiSeq 2500. TCRbeta libraries were built by three rounds of nested PCR using primers (Table S4), following protocols modified from ARM-PCR. Before sequencing, PCR products of 200-500 bp were excised from the gel and purified with the QIAquick gel extraction kit. Under the source paper's analysis protocol: Trimmomatic was used to clean the reads, FLASH was used to merge the reads into complete CDR3 sequences, and MiTCR was used to assign the reads to V(D)J germline segments. VDJtools was used to compute clonal diversity as the inverse Simpson's index. Productive reads were defined as in-frame sequences without a premature stop codon. The public reads were reprocessed in TCRdb via fastp at Q25 and MiXCR, keeping in-frame beta chains. CDR3 protein sequences are deduplicated, and each keeps its most common genes and DNA. None of the V and J calls come from the authors' own analysis; TCRdb made them. The sample table lists fewer than 120,000 distinct CDR3 sequences, approximately 84% of them with a count of one. The ten top clones hold about 22% of the sample.

RNA was isolated from bulk unsorted tissue, and RNA quality was assessed with a NanoDrop ND-1000 and an Agilent 2100. Newly diagnosed lung cancer patients without prior chemotherapy who had been admitted for thoracic surgery in China between August and November 2014 were enrolled as donors. Anyone who had undergone radiotherapy or chemotherapy before, or who had another cancer at the same time, was left out of the study. Pieces of surgical tissue measuring about 1-2 cm3 were kept in RNAlater solution and held at -80 degrees C until needed. What was sequenced was lung tumor tissue. The chain joins TRBV23-1 to TRBJ1-5; the D region possibly corresponds to TRBD1 (5 bases align). TRBV23-1 qualifies as an ORF whose function is uncertain. The clonotype comes from a man aged 65 to 85 with non-small cell lung cancer. Here the CDR3 is given as CASTQSRPGGNQPQHF. The DNA reads as follows: TGCGCCAGCACTCAATCGCGACCGGGGGGGAATCAGCCCCAGCATTTT.